The 18 T cell receptor beta chains reported below all come from one sample, sequenced in a study of T cells in Graves' hyperthyroidism and ophthalmopathy. Using RNA transcripts as the source, TCR beta CDR3 regions were amplified. The TCR CDR3 was amplified in a first-round RT-PCR using the HTBI primer set. From the multiplex PCR reads, TCRdb called clonotypes with MiXCR, one entry per CDR3 protein. The sample has 690,000 or so distinct CDR3 sequences, about 17% seen once. The sample taken for sequencing was blood. These receptors all come from a woman aged 45 to 65 with Graves' hyperthyroidism that later progressed to Graves' ophthalmopathy.

This clonotype was found a few times. The CDR3 protein is CASRRTENSPLHF. In DNA, the CDR3 is TGTGCCAGCAGGCGGACTGAGAATTCACCCCTCCACTTT. V gene TRBV6-1 combines with J gene TRBJ1-6; the D is unclear. CDR1 is MNHNS, CDR2 SASEGT, per germline. V lost 6 bases and J 7 bases, leaving 10 bases between the germline ends. This CDR3 region has 13 residues.

This clonotype has at least ten counts. V usage is TRBV5-1 and J usage is TRBJ2-7; no firm D call. Trimming shortened V by 0 bases and J by 3 bases, and 10 bases separated the two germline ends. Per the germline V gene, CDR1 is SGHRS and CDR2 is YFSETQ. The length of the CDR3 is 14 residues. The CDR3 is CASSLGAFGYEQYF. Here the CDR3 DNA reads TGCGCCAGCAGCTTGGGGGCCTTCGGCTACGAGCAGTACTTC.

The J gene is TRBJ1-5, the V gene TRBV6-1, with D hard to call. The CDR3 spans 14 residues. CDR1 is MNHNS, CDR2 SASEGT, per germline. V lost 6 bases and J 2 bases, leaving 11 bases between the germline ends. In nucleotides, the CDR3 is TGTGCCAGCAGCGATCAATGGGGCAATCAGCCCCAGCATTTT. This translates into CASSDQWGNQPQHF.

This clonotype turned up a few times. The gene calls are TRBV6-9 and TRBJ1-4, with D maybe TRBD1 (5 bases). V was shortened by 3 bases and J by 8 bases, with 13 bases between the two germline ends. This CDR3 spans 14 amino acids. Looked up from germline, CDR1 is MNHGY and CDR2 is SVAAGI. The CDR3 sequence: CASSYGRGKEKLFF. The CDR3 DNA is TGTGCCAGCAGTTACGGGAGGGGAAAGGAAAAACTGTTTTTT.

In its sample, this clonotype was seen a few times. The rearrangement uses TRBV12-3 or TRBV12-4 and TRBJ2-4; D might be TRBD2 (6 bases). The CDR3 consists of 16 residues. V was cut by 1 base and J by 1 base, with 11 bases left in between. The CDR3 spells CASSLGYLAAKNIQYF. The CDR3, as DNA: TGTGCCAGCAGTTTAGGTTATCTAGCGGCCAAAAACATTCAGTACTTC.

This clonotype appeared many times. The chain is built from TRBV15 and TRBJ1-1; maybe TRBD1 (5 bases). The CDR3 loop spans 14 amino acids. V shed 0 bases and J shed 6 bases, with 11 bases lying between them. Per germline, CDR1 LNHNV and CDR2 YYDKDF (reference sequence). The CDR3 coding sequence is TGTGCCACCAGCAGAGAGTGGGAAGGGGCTGAAGCTTTCTTT. Translated, it gives CATSREWEGAEAFF.

The gene calls are TRBV6-2 or TRBV6-3 and TRBJ2-3; the match to TRBD2 covers 7 bases. Germline-derived CDR1 and CDR2 are MNHEY and SVGEGT. The CDR3 consists of 14 residues. The junction had 2 bases not matched to a gene; V was cut back by 4 bases and J by 1 base. This CDR3 reads CASSWSGGTDTQYF. The CDR3 DNA reads as TGTGCCAGCAGTTGGAGCGGGGGCACAGATACGCAGTATTTT.

CDR3 sequence (DNA): TGTGCCAGCAGTGATTCATCCTCCCCGGCGGCTTTCTTT. Protein product: CASSDSSSPAAFF. The V and J genes are TRBV25-1 and TRBJ1-1, with unresolved D. Germline-derived CDR1 and CDR2 are MGHDK and SYGVNS. CDR3 length: 13 amino acids. With 3 bases removed from V and 11 bases from J, the gap between germline ends came to 16 bases.

This clonotype was counted between two and nine times. V gene TRBV7-2 combines with J gene TRBJ2-4; a possible D gene is TRBD1 (5 bases). Germline values: CDR1 SGHTA, CDR2 FQGNSA. The CDR3 contains 16 residues. The germline V and J ends were trimmed by 5 bases and 0 bases, with 14 bases remaining between them. Here the CDR3 reads CASSPDSLLAKNIQYF. The DNA for the CDR3 is TGTGCCAGCAGCCCAGACAGCTTACTAGCCAAAAACATTCAGTACTTC.

This clonotype occurred a few times. The rearrangement uses TRBV29-1 and TRBJ2-2; D assignment may be TRBD1 or TRBD2 (5 bases each). Trimming shortened V by 7 bases and J by 0 bases, and 9 bases separated the two germline ends. The CDR3 is made up of 13 amino acids. Germline V gene lookup returns CDR1 SQVTM and CDR2 ANQGSEA. CDR3 sequence reads: CSGRGANTGELFF. The CDR3 coding sequence is TGCAGCGGCCGAGGGGCGAACACCGGGGAGCTGTTTTTT.

This clonotype was picked up many times. The chain joins TRBV9 to TRBJ1-1; TRBD1 matches at 8 bases. Germline V gene data show CDR1 as SGDLS and CDR2 as YYNGEE. The CDR3 consists of 15 residues. V lost 3 bases to trimming and J lost 1 base; unmatched junction nucleotides: 5. DNA for the CDR3: TGTGCCAGCAGCGCTCGGGACAGGCAGAACACTGAAGCTTTCTTT. Its translation is CASSARDRQNTEAFF. The full variable domain, in which reference TRBV9 and TRBJ1-1 provide the parts outside the CDR3, is DSGVTQTPKHLITATGQRVTLRCSPRSGDLSVYWYQQSLDQGLQFLIQYYNGEERAKGNILERFSAQQFPDLHSELNLSSLELGDSALYFCASSARDRQNTEAFFGQGTRLTVV.

There are a few counts of this clonotype. The chain couples TRBV14 to TRBJ1-4; D perhaps matches TRBD1 (5 bases). V was trimmed by 0 bases and J by 7 bases, leaving 12 bases between them. There are 15 residues in the CDR3. CDR1 is SGHDN and CDR2 is FVKESK in the germline V gene. CDR3 protein: CASSQDLRGGEKLFF. The CDR3 coding sequence is TGTGCCAGCAGCCAAGATTTGAGGGGTGGTGAAAAACTGTTTTTT.

CDR3 sequence: CASNLGGGRHNEQFF. CDR3 bases: TGTGCCAGCAATTTAGGGGGGGGGCGTCACAATGAGCAGTTCTTC. The chain couples TRBV6-2 or TRBV6-3 to TRBJ2-1; D is perhaps TRBD2 (7 bases). The CDR3 runs 15 residues. The V end lost 7 bases, the J end lost 5 bases, and 18 bases lay between the germline ends. Germline assignment: CDR1 MNHEY and CDR2 SVGEGT.

In DNA, the CDR3 is TGTGCCAGCAGCTTAGATCCCCTAGGCTCCTATAATTCACCCCTCCACTTT. Amino acids: CASSLDPLGSYNSPLHF. The rearrangement joins TRBV7-2 to TRBJ1-6, with D unclear. Germline CDR1 is SGHTA and CDR2 is FQGNSA. V shed 1 base and J shed 0 bases, with 10 bases lying between them. The CDR3 totals 17 residues.

This clonotype was counted at least ten times. This rearrangement joins TRBV7-2 to TRBJ2-2; D is unresolved. V was cut by 4 bases and J by 5 bases, with 5 bases left in between. The CDR3 totals 12 residues. The germline gives CDR1 SGHTA, CDR2 FQGNSA. CDR3 loop: CASSWGTGELFF. DNA for the CDR3: TGTGCCAGCAGCTGGGGTACCGGGGAGCTGTTTTTT.

This clonotype was seen only a few times. J is TRBJ2-1 and V is TRBV6-1; 10 nucleotides agree with TRBD1. The length of the CDR3 is 13 residues. J lost 9 bases, V lost 3 bases, and 2 bases had no gene match. Germline-derived CDR1 and CDR2 are MNHNS and SASEGT. This CDR3 is CASSEGQGTEQFF. The CDR3 region has the DNA TGTGCCAGCAGTGAGGGACAGGGGACTGAGCAGTTCTTC.

This clonotype was seen more than once but under ten times. The V gene is TRBV5-1, the J gene TRBJ2-3; 7 nucleotides line up with TRBD2. This CDR3 is built from 16 residues. Germline V gene lookup returns CDR1 SGHRS and CDR2 YFSETQ. After removal of 4 bases from V and 1 base from J, the junction contained 9 bases not matched to a gene. The CDR3 DNA reads TGCGCCAGCAGCGTCCCAATAAGCGGGGGCACAGATACGCAGTATTTT. Amino acids: CASSVPISGGTDTQYF.

The rearrangement uses TRBV30 and TRBJ1-2, with 10 bases fitting TRBD1. The CDR3 consists of 17 residues. The V gene's germline CDR1 is GTSNPN and CDR2 SVGIG (reference sequence). With V trimmed by 3 bases and J by 7 bases, 17 bases remained unmatched. The CDR3 spells CAWSPGQGENMRRGYTF. The CDR3 region has the DNA TGTGCCTGGAGCCCCGGACAGGGGGAGAATATGCGGCGTGGCTACACCTTC.